This T cell receptor beta chain originates from a study of a mutant IDH1 vaccine in newly diagnosed glioma. The CDR3 spans 16 residues. The germline gives CDR1 SNHLY, CDR2 FYNNEI. Trimming cost V 4 bases and J 0 bases, with 12 bases left between them. The sample's time point: week 23, last vaccination. Doses comprised 300 ug of mutant IDH1 20-mer peptide each, plus topical imiquimod. This clone came up a few times. Antigen specificity is unknown. The protocol was immunoSEQ multiplex PCR, while the TCRdb copy is restricted to in-frame clones and leaves out a portion. Among roughly 29,000 clones listed, approximately 80% were seen once.

The starting material was PBMCs, obtained from a glioma patient whose treatment included an IDH1 peptide vaccine. This clonotype was sampled from a woman between 18 and 30 years old with glioma. The chain is built from TRBV2 and TRBJ1-4; possible D gene TRBD1, 6 bases. The CDR3 loop is CASSGQDTATNEKLFF. The CDR3 region has the DNA TGTGCCAGCAGTGGACAGGATACTGCAACTAATGAAAAACTGTTTTTT. Full variable domain (outside the CDR3, taken from reference TRBV2 and TRBJ1-4): EPEVTQTPSHQVTQMGQEVILRCVPISNHLYFYWYRQILGQKVEFLVSFYNNEISEKSEIFDDQFSVERPDGSNFTLKIRSTKLEDSAMYFCASSGQDTATNEKLFFGSGTQLSVL.